These 21 T cell receptor beta chains originate from one sample sequenced in a study of CD8+ T cells in alopecia areata. This sample's treatment: oral pan-JAK inhibitor, 5-10 mg twice daily. RNA, once extracted, was reverse transcribed into cDNA for use as the sequencing template. Produced via immunoSEQ multiplex PCR; TCRdb's table is partial and in-frame only. The data show roughly 40,000 clones, approximately 92% seen once. The sequences come from CD8+ T cells sorted from blood, collected at week 24, from a patient treated with tofacitinib. All receptors come from a human donor with alopecia areata.

The chain combines TRBV7-3 with TRBJ2-1; 8 nucleotides match TRBD2. This CDR3 spans 15 amino acids. After removal of 1 base from V and 5 bases from J, the junction contained 4 bases not matched to a gene. Germline V lookup: CDR1 SGHTA, CDR2 FQGTGA. DNA of the CDR3: TGTGCCAGCAGCTTAATCCGGCGGGAGGACAATGAGCAGTTCTTC. This translates into CASSLIRREDNEQFF.

The J gene is TRBJ2-2, the V gene TRBV30, with TRBD1 matching 9 bases. There are 13 residues in the CDR3. The germline gives CDR1 GTSNPN, CDR2 SVGIG (reference sequence). The CDR3 coding sequence is TGTGCTTCACCGGGACAGGGAACCGGGGAGCTGTTTTTT. This gives the protein CASPGQGTGELFF.

The chain links TRBV27 to TRBJ1-2, with D tentatively TRBD1 (6 bases). There are 16 residues in the CDR3. V dropped 5 bases and J dropped 4 bases, with 20 bases sitting between them. Germline CDR1 is MNHEY and CDR2 is SMNVEV (reference sequence). The CDR3 DNA is TGTGCCAGCAGTCCACGTAGGACAGCCCGAATCTATGGCTACACCTTC. It translates to CASSPRRTARIYGYTF.

V and J are TRBV4-2 and TRBJ2-7; possibly TRBD2 for D (7 bases). CDR1 and CDR2 from the germline V gene are LGHNA and YNFKEQ. This CDR3 comprises 17 residues. Trimming took off 2 bases at V and 5 bases at J, with 22 bases between the two ends. The CDR3 DNA follows: TGTGCCAGCAGCCAAAGAGGGGGGGTCGCCCCCTCGAACGAGCAGTACTTC. Residues: CASSQRGGVAPSNEQYF.

The chain has TRBV6-5 and TRBJ1-1; possibly TRBD1 for D (6 bases). Per the germline V gene, CDR1 is MNHEY and CDR2 is SVGAGI. V gave up 6 bases and J gave up 1 base, with 6 bases separating them. This CDR3 has 12 residues. CDR3 in DNA: TGTGCCAGCAGACAGGGGAACACTGAAGCTTTCTTT. Residues: CASRQGNTEAFF.

This clone has a single count. This rearrangement joins TRBV10-3 to TRBJ2-3; 16 bases map to TRBD2. The CDR3 length is 15 residues. Germline loops: CDR1 ENHRY, CDR2 SYGVKD. Trimming took 10 bases from V and 1 from J; bases not matched to a gene: 2. Here the CDR3 DNA reads TGTGCCACCGGGACTAGCGGGGGGGGCACAGATACGCAGTATTTT. This translates into CATGTSGGGTDTQYF.

J is TRBJ2-4 and V is TRBV30; D uncertain. Germline V gives CDR1 GTSNPN, CDR2 SVGIG (reference sequence). The length of the CDR3 is 13 residues. The V end lost 4 bases, the J end lost 11 bases, and 18 bases lay between the germline ends. The CDR3 DNA reads TGTGCCTGGAAATCGAGTGAAAAGGTCGTTCAGTACTTC. This encodes CAWKSSEKVVQYF. Together with reference TRBV30 and TRBJ2-4, the CDR3 gives the full variable domain: SQTIHQWPATLVQPVGSPLSLECTVEGTSNPNLYWYRQAAGRGLQLLFYSVGIGQISSEVPQNLSASRPQDRQFILSSKKLLLSDSGFYLCAWKSSEKVVQYFGAGTRLSVL.

V usage is TRBV13 and J usage is TRBJ1-2; 7 nucleotides agree with TRBD1. Germline-derived CDR1 and CDR2 are PRHDT and FYEKMQ (reference sequence). V was clipped by 3 bases and J by 1 base; unmatched bases: 5. The CDR3 loop spans 15 amino acids. CDR3 nucleotides: TGTGCCAGCAGCTTGGTAGGACAGGTTAACTATGGCTACACCTTC. Amino acids: CASSLVGQVNYGYTF. Using reference TRBV13 and TRBJ1-2 for the parts outside the CDR3, the full variable domain is AAGVIQSPRHLIKEKRETATLKCYPIPRHDTVYWYQQGPGQDPQFLISFYEKMQSDKGSIPDRFSAQQFSDYHSELNMSSLELGDSALYFCASSLVGQVNYGYTFGSGTRLTVV.

The chain carries TRBV28 and TRBJ2-7; 7 positions agree with TRBD1. Germline CDR1 and CDR2: MDHEN and SYDVKM. Unmatched junction bases numbered 8, after V lost 4 bases and J lost 2 bases. The length of the CDR3 is 15 residues. The DNA of the CDR3 is TGTGCCAGCAGTTGGGACAGTTCACTCGCCTACGAGCAGTACTTC. Its translation is CASSWDSSLAYEQYF.

Turning to this clone: The sample contains more than one DNA sequence encoding this CDR3. V usage is TRBV2 and J usage is TRBJ2-6; D is unresolved. The germline V and J ends were trimmed by 0 bases and 0 bases, with 3 bases remaining between them. Germline V gives CDR1 SNHLY, CDR2 FYNNEI. This CDR3 comprises 15 residues. The CDR3 region is CASSEAISGANVLTF. The CDR3 DNA reads TGTGCCAGCAGTGAAGCGATCTCTGGGGCCAACGTCCTGACTTTC. The complete variable domain, with remaining parts taken from reference TRBV2 and TRBJ2-6, reads EPEVTQTPSHQVTQMGQEVILRCVPISNHLYFYWYRQILGQKVEFLVSFYNNEISEKSEIFDDQFSVERPDGSNFTLKIRSTKLEDSAMYFCASSEAISGANVLTFGAGSRLTVL.

This clone was detected a few times. V and J are TRBV27 and TRBJ2-7; D perhaps matches TRBD1 (6 bases). V shed 6 bases and J shed 0 bases, with 18 bases lying between them. Germline V CDR1 and CDR2: MNHEY, SMNVEV (reference sequence). This CDR3 contains 16 residues. The CDR3 sequence: CASSVHPGQSSYEQYF. The CDR3 nucleotides read TGTGCCAGCAGCGTCCACCCCGGACAGAGCTCCTACGAGCAGTACTTC.

V and J are TRBV5-1 and TRBJ2-7, with 11 bases fitting TRBD1. Unmatched junction bases numbered 7, after V lost 4 bases and J lost 7 bases. This CDR3 is built from 14 residues. Germline CDR1 SGHRS, CDR2 YFSETQ. The CDR3 DNA reads TGCGCCAGCAGCGCGGACAGGGGGCTTGAAGAGCAGTACTTC. Amino acid sequence: CASSADRGLEEQYF.

This chain uses TRBV7-2 with TRBJ2-7, with D unresolved. Germline loops: CDR1 SGHTA, CDR2 FQGNSA. V was pared by 5 bases and J by 3 bases, with 11 bases between. This CDR3 has 13 residues. CDR3 coding DNA: TGTGCCAGCAGCCCAGAAGGGATCTACGAGCAGTACTTC. Protein sequence: CASSPEGIYEQYF.

The genes are TRBV7-9 and TRBJ2-6; D perhaps matches TRBD2 (5 bases). Germline V gene data show CDR1 as SEHNR and CDR2 as FQNEAQ (reference sequence). The CDR3 spans 17 residues. V lost 5 bases and J lost 2, with 16 bases in between. CDR3 sequence reads: CASSPLLDTTGANVLTF. CDR3 in DNA: TGTGCCAGCAGCCCACTACTAGACACCACTGGGGCCAACGTCCTGACTTTC.

The V and J genes are TRBV5-4 and TRBJ2-7, with D possibly called TRBD1 or TRBD2 (5 bases each). CDR1 is SGHNT and CDR2 is YYREEE in the germline V gene (reference sequence). Between the trimmed V and J ends, which lost 4 bases and 0 bases, there was a span of 11 bases. The CDR3 totals 14 residues. The CDR3 coding sequence is TGTGCCAGCAGCCGTGGGGACCACTCCTACGAGCAGTACTTC. Translating gives CASSRGDHSYEQYF.

The chain couples TRBV28 to TRBJ1-5; weak D call: TRBD1 (6 bases). Germline CDR1 and CDR2: MDHEN and SYDVKM. CDR3 length: 16 residues. V lost 1 base, J lost 5 bases, and 15 bases lay in between. Here the CDR3 DNA reads TGTGCCAGCAGTTTATCTCTCGGGACATTCGATCAGCCCCAGCATTTT. As protein: CASSLSLGTFDQPQHF.

This sequence joins TRBV27 and TRBJ2-6; 7 bases fit TRBD1. CDR1 MNHEY and CDR2 SMNVEV come from the germline V gene (reference sequence). This CDR3 has 18 residues. J lost 2 bases, V lost 5 bases, and 12 bases had no gene match. The CDR3 is CASSKKQGSLPGANVLTF. CDR3 sequence (DNA): TGTGCCAGCAGTAAAAAACAGGGGTCCCTCCCTGGGGCCAACGTCCTGACTTTC.

This chain links TRBV10-3 with TRBJ2-5; D gene ambiguous. Trimming stripped 2 bases from V and 5 bases from J, with 9 bases between. Germline loops: CDR1 ENHRY, CDR2 SYGVKD. The CDR3 length is 13 residues. The CDR3 spells CAISEGLRETQYF. The CDR3 nucleotides read TGTGCCATCAGTGAGGGGCTTCGGGAGACCCAGTACTTC.

The genes are TRBV6-5 and TRBJ2-5; D not resolved. The DNA end favors TRBJ2-7, so the J call may be wrong. CDR1 and CDR2 from the germline V gene are MNHEY and SVGAGI. This CDR3 region has 12 residues. The CDR3 reads CASSYASGEQYF. CDR3 DNA: TGTGCCAGCAGTTACGCCTCGGGCGAGCAGTACTTC.

The rearrangement joins TRBV29-1 to TRBJ1-4; D perhaps matches TRBD1 (6 bases). The CDR3 has 13 residues. V lost 2 bases, J lost 8 bases, and 12 bases lay in between. Germline CDR1 and CDR2: SQVTM and ANQGSEA. As DNA, the CDR3 is TGCAGCGTTGAACAGGGGCCCTTGGAAAAACTGTTTTTT. Protein: CSVEQGPLEKLFF. The full variable domain, its missing parts supplied by reference TRBV29-1 and TRBJ1-4, is SAVISQKPSRDICQRGTSLTIQCQVDSQVTMMFWYRQQPGQSLTLIATANQGSEATYESGFVIDKFPISRPNLTFSTLTVSNMSPEDSSIYLCSVEQGPLEKLFFGSGTQLSVL.

CDR3 nucleotide sequence: TGTGCCAGCAGCTTAGTAGAATGGGAGACCCAGTACTTC. This encodes CASSLVEWETQYF. The chain links TRBV11-2 to TRBJ2-5, with no clear D. The CDR3 totals 13 residues. The germline V gene encodes CDR1 SGHAT and CDR2 FQNNGV. Trimming took off 1 base at V and 5 bases at J, with 8 bases between the two ends. Filled out from reference TRBV11-2 and TRBJ2-5, the complete variable domain reads EAGVAQSPRYKIIEKRQSVAFWCNPISGHATLYWYQQILGQGPKLLIQFQNNGVVDDSQLPKDRFSAERLKGVDSTLKIQPAKLEDSAVYLCASSLVEWETQYFGPGTRLLVL.